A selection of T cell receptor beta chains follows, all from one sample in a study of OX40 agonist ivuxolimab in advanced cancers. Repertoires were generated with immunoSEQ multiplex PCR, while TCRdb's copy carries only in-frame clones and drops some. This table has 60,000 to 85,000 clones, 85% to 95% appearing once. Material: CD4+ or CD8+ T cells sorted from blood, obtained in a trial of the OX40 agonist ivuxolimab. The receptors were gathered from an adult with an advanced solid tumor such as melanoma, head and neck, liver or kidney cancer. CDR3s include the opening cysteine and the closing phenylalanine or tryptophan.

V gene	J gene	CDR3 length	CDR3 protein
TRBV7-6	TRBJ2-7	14	CASSLASLSYEQYF
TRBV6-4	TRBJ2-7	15	CASSPGTSGSGEQYF
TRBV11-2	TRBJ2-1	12	CASSLEDHEQFF
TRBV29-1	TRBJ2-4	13	CSVERGPKNIQYF
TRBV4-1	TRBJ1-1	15	CASSLTTQRNTEAFF
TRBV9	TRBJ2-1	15	CASSVEGADYNEQFF
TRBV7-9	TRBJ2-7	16	CASSLGLWGQSYEQYF
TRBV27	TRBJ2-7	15	CASSLLGPLSYEQYF
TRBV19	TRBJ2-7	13	CASSSTVVHEQYF
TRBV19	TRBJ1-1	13	CASSMGPNTEAFF
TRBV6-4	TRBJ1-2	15	CASSDSGGPFYGYTF
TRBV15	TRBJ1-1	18	CATSRDPLVYGGNTEAFF
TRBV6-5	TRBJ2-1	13	CAITTSGYNEQFF
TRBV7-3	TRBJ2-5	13	CASSLISQETQYF
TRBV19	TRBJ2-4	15	CASSTGGLTKNIQYF
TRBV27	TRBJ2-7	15	CASSPQGQGVYEQYF
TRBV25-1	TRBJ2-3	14	CASIGRASTDTQYF
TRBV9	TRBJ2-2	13	CASRGRAGGELFF
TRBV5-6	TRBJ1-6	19	CASSRGGVAVVSYNSPLHF
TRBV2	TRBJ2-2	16	CASMGGQGPNTGELFF
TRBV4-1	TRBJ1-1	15	CASSTRVRMNTEAFF
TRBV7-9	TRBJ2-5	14	CASSPLASQETQYF
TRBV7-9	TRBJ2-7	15	CASSTTVNRAYEQYF
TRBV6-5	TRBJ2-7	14	CASSAGPDTYEQYF
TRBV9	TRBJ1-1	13	CASSYQGGTEAFF
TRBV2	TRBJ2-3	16	CASSSFAGGGKDTQYF
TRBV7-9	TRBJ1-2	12	CASSSDRNGYTF
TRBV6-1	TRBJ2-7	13	CASISRGPYEQYF
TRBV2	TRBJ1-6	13	CASLQEWNSPLHF
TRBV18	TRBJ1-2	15	CASSPYGTGNYGYTF
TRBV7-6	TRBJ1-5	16	CASSLEASYSNQPQHF
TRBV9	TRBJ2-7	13	CASSVDSSYEQYF
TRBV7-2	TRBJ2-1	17	CASSTGGLAGGMGEQFF
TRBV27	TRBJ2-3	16	CASSSLFQESADTQYF
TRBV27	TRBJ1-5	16	CASADRGEGSNQPQHF
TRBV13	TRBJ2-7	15	CASSSGQAGAYEQYF
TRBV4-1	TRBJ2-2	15	CASSQVWGNTGELFF